This TCR beta chain was recovered during a study of blood T cell repertoires in COVID-19 (dated by TCRdb to 2019 to 2021). About the full investigation: Samples covering the acute and convalescent phases of COVID-19 were provided by collaborators in the United States, Italy and Spain. Where HLA class I and class II types were available, the types were taken from metadata supplied by the sample provider, not from assay-based typing. Deeply sampled blood TCRbeta repertoires from subjects exposed to, actively infected with, or recovered from COVID-19 were included in the dataset. The prospective study material was composed of cDNA or gDNA derived from T cells, B-cell-depleted T cells, or PBMCs. The repertoires were made available in a free public database intended to serve as a resource for research on the immune response to SARS-CoV-2. A de-identified subject ID, COVID-19 status, age in years and sex were almost always included in the sample metadata. Samples came from the ongoing ImmuneRACE study (first 160 participants) plus 1,254 subjects from 6 global collaborators.

Participants in the prospective study were enrolled through a virtual design, were aged roughly 18 to 100 years, and lived in about 25 United States geographic areas. Cohort assignment in the prospective study relied on participant-reported clinical history from a screening survey and a study questionnaire. Mobile phlebotomists in the prospective study collected whole blood, serum and a nasopharyngeal or oropharyngeal swab from every participant. Prospective study participants could optionally give additional blood draws and questionnaires over an approximately 2-month period. Blood samples from the prospective study were shipped frozen or at room temperature prior to DNA extraction. Study-wide conclusions, independent of this receptor: Clinical and demographic metadata were provided uncurated, with the amount varying by source and participant.

TCRbeta CDR3 regions were amplified from genomic DNA using the immunoSEQ Assay, a bias-controlled multiplex PCR. Per the original workflow: Within the assay, amplification of reference gene primers was used to estimate how many nucleated cells each sample contained. To quantify the absolute abundance of each unique TCRbeta CDR3 rearrangement, sequence reads were collapsed and filtered. For each sample, productive Simpson clonality was calculated as the square root of Simpson's diversity index over productive rearrangements. In TCRdb, the immuneACCESS table is reduced to in-frame sequences with V and J assigned. These tables do not hold every clone; where another copy was compared, an unresolved V gene accounts for under half, and the others remain unexplained. The V and J calls and the clone size are those of that table, but D and trimming were determined from the DNA. In all, the sample holds around 280,000 clones, and around 90% of those were seen once. Less than 2% of the sample is in the top ten clones.

Concerning this clone itself: The specificity of this receptor is unknown. Base-call qualities are not available, and no considerably larger clone is one nucleotide away.

The source of this sequence is a woman aged 18-29 years with acute COVID-19. Sequenced input: PBMCs or T cells enriched from blood (not recorded which).

The nucleotides read TGTGCCAGCAGTTATCAGGACAGAGCGAACACTGAAGCTTTCTTT. Translated, this is CASSYQDRANTEAFF. The sequence is built from TRBV6-5 and TRBJ1-1; the D region possibly corresponds to TRBD1 (6 bases align). The germline V gene provides CDR1 MNHEY and CDR2 SVGAGI. V gives up 3 bases and J gives up 1 base, and the segment between their germline ends measures 12 bases. The CDR3, cysteine through phenylalanine, is 15 amino acids long. Of all the DNA, just the CDR3 is kept, 45 bases in frame from base 1.